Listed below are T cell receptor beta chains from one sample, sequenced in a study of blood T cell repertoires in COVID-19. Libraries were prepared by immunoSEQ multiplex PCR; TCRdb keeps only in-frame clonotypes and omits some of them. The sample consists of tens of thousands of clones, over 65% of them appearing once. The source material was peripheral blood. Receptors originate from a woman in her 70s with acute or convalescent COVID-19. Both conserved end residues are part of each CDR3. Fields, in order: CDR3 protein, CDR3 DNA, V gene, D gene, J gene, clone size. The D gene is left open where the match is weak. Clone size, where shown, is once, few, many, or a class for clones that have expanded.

CDR3aa: CASSVAYGGQAEAFF; CDR3nt: TGTGCCAGCAGCGTAGCTTACGGCGGACAGGCCGAAGCTTTCTTT; v_gene: TRBV9; d_gene: TRBD1; j_gene: TRBJ1-1; abundance: once
CDR3aa: CASSRAGGGEETQYF; CDR3nt: TGTGCCAGCAGTCGGGCAGGGGGCGGAGAGGAGACCCAGTACTTC; v_gene: TRBV2; d_gene: TRBD1; j_gene: TRBJ2-5; abundance: .
CDR3aa: CASSSGFGTGELFF; CDR3nt: TGTGCCAGCAGTTCGGGGTTTGGCACCGGGGAGCTGTTTTTT; v_gene: TRBV2; d_gene: .; j_gene: TRBJ2-2; abundance: .
CDR3aa: CAISEPSGKETDTQYF; CDR3nt: TGTGCCATCAGTGAACCTAGCGGGAAAGAGACAGATACGCAGTATTTT; v_gene: TRBV10-3; d_gene: TRBD2; j_gene: TRBJ2-3; abundance: .
CDR3aa: CASSPLAMYNEQFF; CDR3nt: TGCGCCAGCAGCCCACTAGCGATGTACAATGAGCAGTTCTTC; v_gene: TRBV4-1; d_gene: TRBD2; j_gene: TRBJ2-1; abundance: .
CDR3aa: CASRLEGVQGMGWEKLFF; CDR3nt: TGTGCAAGTCGCTTAGAAGGGGTACAGGGAATGGGGTGGGAAAAACTGTTTTTT; v_gene: TRBV12-2; d_gene: .; j_gene: TRBJ1-4; abundance: .
CDR3aa: CASSSRQANTGELFF; CDR3nt: TGTGCCAGCAGCAGTAGACAGGCGAACACCGGGGAGCTGTTTTTT; v_gene: TRBV6-5; d_gene: .; j_gene: TRBJ2-2; abundance: .
CDR3aa: CASSLRLSGYEQYF; CDR3nt: TGTGCCAGCAGCTTAAGACTCAGCGGGTACGAGCAGTACTTC; v_gene: TRBV7-8; d_gene: .; j_gene: TRBJ2-7; abundance: few
CDR3aa: CATSRDQAGIGQPQHF; CDR3nt: TGTGCCACCAGCAGAGACCAGGCAGGGATCGGTCAGCCCCAGCATTTT; v_gene: TRBV15; d_gene: .; j_gene: TRBJ1-5; abundance: .
CDR3aa: CASSVGGGAGNEQFF; CDR3nt: TGTGCCAGCAGCGTCGGAGGGGGGGCAGGAAATGAGCAGTTCTTC; v_gene: TRBV3-1/TRBV3-2; d_gene: .; j_gene: TRBJ2-1; abundance: .
CDR3aa: CASSIRTSASNYEQYF; CDR3nt: TGTGCCAGTAGTATCCGCACTAGCGCCAGCAACTACGAGCAGTACTTC; v_gene: TRBV19; d_gene: TRBD2; j_gene: TRBJ2-7; abundance: .
CDR3aa: CASSLMLADSSYEQYF; CDR3nt: TGTGCCAGCAGCTTAATGTTGGCGGATAGCTCCTACGAGCAGTACTTC; v_gene: TRBV7-6; d_gene: .; j_gene: TRBJ2-7; abundance: few
CDR3aa: CASSQAPGSNEQFF; CDR3nt: TGTGCCAGCAGCCAAGCTCCGGGGAGCAATGAGCAGTTCTTC; v_gene: TRBV4-2; d_gene: .; j_gene: TRBJ2-1; abundance: .
CDR3aa: CASSANTSPEGYTF; CDR3nt: TGTGCCAGCTCAGCCAATACCTCCCCGGAGGGCTACACCTTC; v_gene: TRBV18; d_gene: .; j_gene: TRBJ1-2; abundance: .
CDR3aa: CASSSLGTSGDF; CDR3nt: TGTGCCAGCAGTTCTTTGGGGACTAGCGGGGACTTC; v_gene: TRBV12-3/TRBV12-4; d_gene: TRBD2; j_gene: TRBJ2-5; abundance: few
CDR3aa: CASSWTPQGEQYF; CDR3nt: TGTGCCAGCAGCTGGACCCCTCAGGGCGAGCAGTACTTC; v_gene: TRBV7-3; d_gene: .; j_gene: TRBJ2-7; abundance: once
CDR3aa: CASSLAGTANYGYTF; CDR3nt: TGCGCCAGCAGCTTGGCCGGGACAGCTAACTATGGCTACACCTTC; v_gene: TRBV5-1; d_gene: TRBD1; j_gene: TRBJ1-2; abundance: .
CDR3aa: CASSDSTSAHNEQFF; CDR3nt: TGTGCCAGCAGTGACTCTACTAGTGCCCACAATGAGCAGTTCTTC; v_gene: TRBV6-4; d_gene: .; j_gene: TRBJ2-1; abundance: .
CDR3aa: CASSQDPRGTEAFF; CDR3nt: TGTGCCAGCAGCCAAGATCCGCGAGGAACTGAAGCTTTCTTT; v_gene: TRBV3-1/TRBV3-2; d_gene: .; j_gene: TRBJ1-1; abundance: .
CDR3aa: CASSYVAGGQNEQFF; CDR3nt: TGTGCCAGCAGTTATGTAGCGGGAGGCCAAAATGAGCAGTTCTTC; v_gene: TRBV6-6; d_gene: TRBD2; j_gene: TRBJ2-1; abundance: .
CDR3aa: CASSIGGTDNEKLFF; CDR3nt: TGTGCCAGTAGTATAGGCGGGACAGATAATGAAAAACTGTTTTTT; v_gene: TRBV19; d_gene: TRBD1; j_gene: TRBJ1-4; abundance: .
CDR3aa: CASSYDRVKAFF; CDR3nt: TGTGCCAGCAGTTACGACAGGGTGAAGGCTTTCTTT; v_gene: TRBV6-2/TRBV6-3; d_gene: TRBD1; j_gene: TRBJ1-1; abundance: few